The 3 T cell receptor beta chains listed next were all sequenced from one sample in a study of post-analysis software for immune sequencing data. Their cognate antigens are unknown. Findings and limits, study-wide: Relative to controls, patients had about 5 TRBV segments at higher frequency, with TRBV5-6, TRBV5-1 and TRBV20-1 among these.

TCR beta cDNA libraries had unique molecular identifiers. MiXCR was run by TCRdb on the PCR reads, yielding one entry per CDR3 protein. The sample shows approximately 350,000 distinct CDR3 sequences, approximately 33% of them seen only once. Sequencing used blood. All receptors derive from a girl under 18 with multiple sclerosis.

The chain combines TRBV3-1 with TRBJ2-2, with D perhaps given as TRBD1 or TRBD2 (5 bases each). The germline V gene encodes CDR1 LGHDT and CDR2 YNNKEL (reference sequence). The CDR3 is 14 residues long. V was pared by 5 bases and J by 4 bases, with 11 bases between. CDR3 DNA sequence: TGTGCCAGCAGCGCGACTGGGGGCACCGGGGAGCTGTTTTTT. This translates into CASSATGGTGELFF.

This chain uses TRBV11-2 with TRBJ1-6, with D unclear. CDR3 length: 15 amino acids. Between the trimmed V and J ends, which lost 5 bases and 0 bases, there was a span of 8 bases. Germline loops: CDR1 SGHAT, CDR2 FQNNGV. The CDR3 region is CASSGESSYNSPLHF. The CDR3 nucleotides read TGTGCCAGCAGCGGGGAAAGCTCCTATAATTCACCCCTCCACTTT.

The CDR3 DNA sequence: TGTGCCAGCAGCTTGCGGAGGACAGGGGCTCCTAAGAGCAATCAGCCCCAGCATTTT. Translated, it gives CASSLRRTGAPKSNQPQHF. The chain has TRBV5-6 and TRBJ1-5; 9 bases align to TRBD1. The germline CDR1 and CDR2 sequences are SGHDT and YYEEEE. This CDR3 spans 19 amino acids. The V segment lost 1 base and the J segment 1 base; nucleotides outside the gene matches: 12.